This T cell receptor (beta chain) was sequenced for a study of shared clonotypes between healthy human individuals. As for the study in general: The donor group consisted of two women and a few men, aged 18 to 49.

Authors' data handling: ImmunoSEQ only sent back junction sequences with no quality scores, so filtering was done differently. Assay used: immunoSEQ multiplex PCR; TCRdb lists only in-frame clones, some missing. From that table come the V and J calls and clone size; the DNA was used to work out D and trimming. The data contain about 2.4 million clones, 90% to 95% of them seen just once; the ten biggest clones take up 0.36%. This clone was seen once. Germline V gene sequence: CDR1 SGHTA, CDR2 FQGNSA. There are 17 residues in the CDR3. Trimming cost V 1 base and J 3 bases, with 15 bases left between them.

This chain joins TRBV7-2 and TRBJ1-4, with D uncertain. The TCR sequence derives from a man between 18 and 35 years old in good health. Some clones in this sample may be carry-over from other donors' samples. The sequenced material came from naive CD4+ T cells from PBMCs. Subset described: CD45RA+ positively selected. The CDR3 loop is CASSLGARAVANEKLFF. The CDR3 nucleotides read TGTGCCAGCAGCTTAGGGGCAAGGGCAGTAGCTAATGAAAAACTGTTTTTT.